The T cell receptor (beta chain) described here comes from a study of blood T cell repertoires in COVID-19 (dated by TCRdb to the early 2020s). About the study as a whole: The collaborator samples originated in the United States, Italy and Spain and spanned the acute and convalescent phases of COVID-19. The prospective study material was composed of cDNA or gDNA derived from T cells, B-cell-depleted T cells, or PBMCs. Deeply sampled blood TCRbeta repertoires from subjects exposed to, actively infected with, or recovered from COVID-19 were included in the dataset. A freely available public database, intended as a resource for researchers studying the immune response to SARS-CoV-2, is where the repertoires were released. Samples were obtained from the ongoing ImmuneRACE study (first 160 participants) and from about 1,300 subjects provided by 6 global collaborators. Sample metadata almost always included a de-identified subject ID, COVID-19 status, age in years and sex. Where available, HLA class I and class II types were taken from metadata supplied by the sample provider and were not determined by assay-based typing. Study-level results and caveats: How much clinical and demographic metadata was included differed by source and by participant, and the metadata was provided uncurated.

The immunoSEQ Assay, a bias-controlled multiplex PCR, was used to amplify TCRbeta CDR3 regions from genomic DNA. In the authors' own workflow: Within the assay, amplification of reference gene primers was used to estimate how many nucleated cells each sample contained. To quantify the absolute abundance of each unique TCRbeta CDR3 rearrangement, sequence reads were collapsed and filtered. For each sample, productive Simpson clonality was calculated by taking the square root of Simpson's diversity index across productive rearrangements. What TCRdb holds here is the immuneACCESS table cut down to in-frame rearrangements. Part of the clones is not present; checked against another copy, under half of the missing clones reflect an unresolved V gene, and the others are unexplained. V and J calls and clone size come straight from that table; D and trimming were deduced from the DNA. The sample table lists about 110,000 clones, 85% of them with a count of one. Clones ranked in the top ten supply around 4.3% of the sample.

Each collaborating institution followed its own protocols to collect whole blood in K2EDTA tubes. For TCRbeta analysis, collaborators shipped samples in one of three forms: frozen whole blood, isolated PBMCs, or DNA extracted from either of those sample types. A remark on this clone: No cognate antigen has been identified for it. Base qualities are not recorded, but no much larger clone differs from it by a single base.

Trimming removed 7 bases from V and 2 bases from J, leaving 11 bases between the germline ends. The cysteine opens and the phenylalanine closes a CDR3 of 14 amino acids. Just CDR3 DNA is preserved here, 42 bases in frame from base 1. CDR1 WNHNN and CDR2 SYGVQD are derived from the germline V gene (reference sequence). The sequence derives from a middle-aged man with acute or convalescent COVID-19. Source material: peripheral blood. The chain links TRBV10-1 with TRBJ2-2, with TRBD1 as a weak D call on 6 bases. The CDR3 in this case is CASTRDTNTGELFF. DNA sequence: TGCGCCAGCACCCGGGACACCAACACCGGGGAGCTGTTTTTT.